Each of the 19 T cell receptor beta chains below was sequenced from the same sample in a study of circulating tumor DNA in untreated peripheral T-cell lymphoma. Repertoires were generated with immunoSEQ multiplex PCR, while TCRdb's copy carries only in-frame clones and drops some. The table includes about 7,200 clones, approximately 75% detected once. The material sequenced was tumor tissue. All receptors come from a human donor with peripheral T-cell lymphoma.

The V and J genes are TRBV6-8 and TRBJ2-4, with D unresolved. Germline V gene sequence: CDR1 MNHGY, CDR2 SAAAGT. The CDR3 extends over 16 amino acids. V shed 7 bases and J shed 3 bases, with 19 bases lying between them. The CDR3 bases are TGTGCCAGCAACGACGGGTGTACCAAGTGCAAAAACATTCAGTACTTC. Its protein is CASNDGCTKCKNIQYF.

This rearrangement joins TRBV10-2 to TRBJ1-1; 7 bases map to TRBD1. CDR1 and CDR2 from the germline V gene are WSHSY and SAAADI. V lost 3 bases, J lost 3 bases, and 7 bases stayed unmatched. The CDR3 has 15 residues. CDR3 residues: CASSDSGTDYTEAFF. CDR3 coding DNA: TGCGCCAGCAGTGATTCTGGGACAGACTACACTGAAGCTTTCTTT.

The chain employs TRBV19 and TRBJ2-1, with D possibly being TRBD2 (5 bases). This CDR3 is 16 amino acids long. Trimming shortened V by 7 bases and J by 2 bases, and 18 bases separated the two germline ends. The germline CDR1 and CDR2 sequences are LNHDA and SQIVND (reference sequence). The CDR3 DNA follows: TGTGCCAGTAATGGTAGACTAACGGGGACCTACAATGAGCAGTTCTTC. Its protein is CASNGRLTGTYNEQFF.

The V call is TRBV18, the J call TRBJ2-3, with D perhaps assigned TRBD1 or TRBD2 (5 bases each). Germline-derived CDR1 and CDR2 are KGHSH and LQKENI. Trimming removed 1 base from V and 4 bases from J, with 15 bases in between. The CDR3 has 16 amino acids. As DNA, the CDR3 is TGTGCCAGCTCACCACAAAGAGGGGCGAGGGCAGATACGCAGTATTTT. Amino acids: CASSPQRGARADTQYF. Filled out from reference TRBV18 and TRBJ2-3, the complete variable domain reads NAGVMQNPRHLVRRRGQEARLRCSPMKGHSHVYWYRQLPEEGLKFMVYLQKENIIDESGMPKERFSAEFPKEGPSILRIQQVVRGDSAAYFCASSPQRGARADTQYFGPGTRLTVL.

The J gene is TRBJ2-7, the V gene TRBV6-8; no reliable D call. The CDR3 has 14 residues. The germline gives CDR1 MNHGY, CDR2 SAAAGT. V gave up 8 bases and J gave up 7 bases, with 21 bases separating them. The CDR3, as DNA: TGTGCCAGCGGACCCGTTTGGCAGCCGGATGAGCAGTACTTC. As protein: CASGPVWQPDEQYF.

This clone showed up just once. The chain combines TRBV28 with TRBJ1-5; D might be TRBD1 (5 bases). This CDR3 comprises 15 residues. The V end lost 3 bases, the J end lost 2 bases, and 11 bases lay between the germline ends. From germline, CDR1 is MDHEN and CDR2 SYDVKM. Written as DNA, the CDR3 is TGTGCCAGCAGTTTTTTAGGGGCCCGCAATCAGCCCCAGCATTTT. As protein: CASSFLGARNQPQHF.

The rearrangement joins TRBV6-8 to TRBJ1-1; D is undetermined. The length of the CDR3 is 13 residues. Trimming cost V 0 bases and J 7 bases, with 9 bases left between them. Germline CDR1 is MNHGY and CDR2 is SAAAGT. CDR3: CASSYSSGYEAFF. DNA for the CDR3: TGTGCCAGCAGTTACTCGTCAGGCTATGAAGCTTTCTTT.

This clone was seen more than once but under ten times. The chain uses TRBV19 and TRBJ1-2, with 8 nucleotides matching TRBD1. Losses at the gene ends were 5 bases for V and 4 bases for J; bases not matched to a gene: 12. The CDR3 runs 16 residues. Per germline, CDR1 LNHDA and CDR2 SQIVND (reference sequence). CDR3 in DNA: TGTGCCAGTAGTGATAAAAGGACAGGGATGGTCTATGGCTACACCTTC. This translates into CASSDKRTGMVYGYTF.

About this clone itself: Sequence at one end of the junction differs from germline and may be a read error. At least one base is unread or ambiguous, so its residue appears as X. CDR3 in DNA: TGTGYCAGCGGGGGCGAGGGCTACGAGCAGTACTTC. This sequence encodes CXSGGEGYEQYF. The chain recombines TRBV2 with TRBJ2-7; 8 bases are shared with TRBD2. Germline V lookup: CDR1 SNHLY, CDR2 FYNNEI. This CDR3 is 12 amino acids long.

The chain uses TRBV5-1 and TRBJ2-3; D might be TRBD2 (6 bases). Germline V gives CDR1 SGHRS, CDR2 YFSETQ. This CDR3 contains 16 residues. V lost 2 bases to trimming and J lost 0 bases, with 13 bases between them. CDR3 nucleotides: TGCGCCAGCAGCTTAGGAGGGGAACCTAGCACAGATACGCAGTATTTT. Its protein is CASSLGGEPSTDTQYF.

CDR3 bases: TGTGCCAGTAGTATACAGGGGGCGAATCACTATGGCTACACCTTC. It codes for CASSIQGANHYGYTF. The rearrangement uses TRBV19 and TRBJ1-2; 8 nucleotides agree with TRBD1. Germline V gives CDR1 LNHDA, CDR2 SQIVND (reference sequence). CDR3 length equals 15 residues. V was clipped by 2 bases and J by 3 bases; unmatched bases: 5.

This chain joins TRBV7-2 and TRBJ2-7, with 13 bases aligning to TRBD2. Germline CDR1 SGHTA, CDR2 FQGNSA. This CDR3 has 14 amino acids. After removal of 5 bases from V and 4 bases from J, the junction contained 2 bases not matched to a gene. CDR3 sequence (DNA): TGTGCCAGCAGCCGACTAGCGGGGGGATACGAGCAGTACTTC. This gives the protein CASSRLAGGYEQYF.

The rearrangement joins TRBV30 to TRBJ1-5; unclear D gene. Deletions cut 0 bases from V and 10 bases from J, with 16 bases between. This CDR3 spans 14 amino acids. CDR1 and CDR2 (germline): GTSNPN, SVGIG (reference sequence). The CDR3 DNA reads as TGTGCCTGGAGTGTCCCACCGCGACCAGCCCCCCAGCATTTT. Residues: CAWSVPPRPAPQHF.

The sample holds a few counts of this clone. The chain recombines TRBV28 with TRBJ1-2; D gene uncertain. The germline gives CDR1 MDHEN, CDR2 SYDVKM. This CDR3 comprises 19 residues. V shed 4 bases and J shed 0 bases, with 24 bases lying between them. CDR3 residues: CASSCVGLLDPYPNYGYTF. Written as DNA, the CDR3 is TGTGCCAGCAGTTGCGTGGGCCTTCTAGACCCTTATCCTAACTATGGCTACACCTTC.

The CDR3 DNA sequence: TGTGCCAGCAGATCGGGACCCTACGAGCAGTACTTC. Translated: CASRSGPYEQYF. This chain joins TRBV6-8 and TRBJ2-7; either TRBD1 or TRBD2 may fit D (5 bases each). Germline V CDR1 and CDR2: MNHGY, SAAAGT. The V end was cut by 6 bases, the J end by 2 bases, with 8 bases between. The CDR3 has 12 amino acids.

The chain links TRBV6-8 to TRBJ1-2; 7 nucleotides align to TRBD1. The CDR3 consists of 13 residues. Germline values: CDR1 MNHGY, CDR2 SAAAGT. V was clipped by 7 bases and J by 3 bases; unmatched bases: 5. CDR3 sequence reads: CASTLDRDYGYTF. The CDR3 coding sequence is TGTGCCAGCACATTAGACAGGGACTATGGCTACACCTTC.

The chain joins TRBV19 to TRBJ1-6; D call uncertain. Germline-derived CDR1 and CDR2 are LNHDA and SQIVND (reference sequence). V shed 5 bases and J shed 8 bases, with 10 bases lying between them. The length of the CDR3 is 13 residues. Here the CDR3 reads CASSSSTDSPLHF. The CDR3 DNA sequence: TGTGCCAGTAGTTCGAGCACGGATTCACCCCTCCACTTT.

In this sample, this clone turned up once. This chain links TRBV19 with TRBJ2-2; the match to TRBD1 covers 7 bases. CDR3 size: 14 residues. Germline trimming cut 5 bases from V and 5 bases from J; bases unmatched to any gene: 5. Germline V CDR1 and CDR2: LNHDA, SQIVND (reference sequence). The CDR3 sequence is CASSVSRGTGELFF. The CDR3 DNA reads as TGTGCCAGTAGTGTTAGCAGGGGGACCGGGGAGCTGTTTTTT.

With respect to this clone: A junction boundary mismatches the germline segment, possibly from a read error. The CDR3 reads CVSSSLAGVADTQYF. CDR3 in DNA: TGTGTCAGCAGCTCACTAGCGGGGGTCGCAGATACGCAGTATTTT. The chain recombines TRBV11-3 with TRBJ2-3, with TRBD2 matching over 11 bases. This CDR3 is 15 amino acids long. Germline loops: CDR1 SGHNT, CDR2 YENEEA.